This T cell receptor beta chain was captured in a study of T and B cells in COVID-19 patients. TRB rearrangements were amplified by multiplex PCR with BIOMED2 TRB-A/B primers. TCRdb re-called the multiplex PCR reads with MiXCR, one entry per CDR3 protein. Among around 21,000 distinct CDR3 sequences listed, about 30% were seen once. Blood genomic DNA input for TRB amplification was about 240-550 ng. By sample share, this clonotype is medium-sized. The sample taken for sequencing was blood. The sequence was obtained from a human donor who had recovered from COVID-19.

DNA for the CDR3: TGTGCCAGTACCCCACAGGGTTTAGCAGATACGCAGTATTTT. Its translation: CASTPQGLADTQYF. The chain has TRBV19 and TRBJ2-3; a weak D match, TRBD1 (6 bases). V lost 7 bases, J lost 4 bases, and 15 bases lay in between. Germline lookup yields CDR1 LNHDA and CDR2 SQIVND (reference sequence). The CDR3 is 14 residues long.